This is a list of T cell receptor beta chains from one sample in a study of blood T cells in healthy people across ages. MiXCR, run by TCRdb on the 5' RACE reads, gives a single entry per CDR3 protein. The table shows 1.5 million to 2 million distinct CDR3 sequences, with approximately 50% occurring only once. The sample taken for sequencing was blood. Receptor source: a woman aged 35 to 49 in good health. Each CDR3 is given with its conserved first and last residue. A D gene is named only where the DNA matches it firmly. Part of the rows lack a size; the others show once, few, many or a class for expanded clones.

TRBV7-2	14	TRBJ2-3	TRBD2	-	TGTGCCAGCAGCTCGACTAGCGGGGGGTATACGCAGTATTTT	CASSSTSGGYTQYF
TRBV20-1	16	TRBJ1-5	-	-	TGCAGTGCTAGCCTAACTCGGGGGCTTAGCAATCAGCCCCAGCATTTT	CSASLTRGLSNQPQHF
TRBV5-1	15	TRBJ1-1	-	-	TGCGCCAGCAGCTTGGCGGGGTGGGGAAACACTGAAGCTTTCTTT	CASSLAGWGNTEAFF
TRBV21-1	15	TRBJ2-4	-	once	TGTGCCAGCAGCAGGGGCATCCGGCCAACTTGGGAGCAGTACTTC	CASSRGIRPTWEQYF
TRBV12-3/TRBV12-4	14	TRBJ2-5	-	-	TGTGCCAGCAGTTCCAGGGTAGAGAGGGAGACCCAGTACTTC	CASSSRVERETQYF
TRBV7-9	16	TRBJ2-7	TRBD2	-	TGTGCCAGCAGCTTAAGCGGGGGGCAGAGGACCTACGAGCAGTACTTC	CASSLSGGQRTYEQYF
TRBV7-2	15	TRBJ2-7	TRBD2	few	TGTGCCAGCAGCTTAGGGGACTCACGGGGGGTGGAGCAGTACTTC	CASSLGDSRGVEQYF
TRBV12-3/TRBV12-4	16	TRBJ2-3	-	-	TGTGCCAGCAGTTCACGCTATCCAGCTAGCACAGATACGCAGTATTTT	CASSSRYPASTDTQYF
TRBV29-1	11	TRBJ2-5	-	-	TGCAGCTGCCGGGGTGGGCAGACCCAGTACTTC	CSCRGGQTQYF
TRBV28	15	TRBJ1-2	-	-	TGTGCCAGCAGTTCCCGATTGGGGGCGGACTATGGCTACACCTTC	CASSSRLGADYGYTF
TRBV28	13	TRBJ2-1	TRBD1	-	TGTGCCAGCGGATGCAGGGGGCTAGATGAGCAGTTCTTC	CASGCRGLDEQFF
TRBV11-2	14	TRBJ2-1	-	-	TGTGCCAGCAGCCGCCCTGGGCAGTCTGATGAGCAGTTCTTC	CASSRPGQSDEQFF
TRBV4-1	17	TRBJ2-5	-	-	TGCGCCAGCAGCCTCGACCCCCCGGGGGCTCTCCAAGAGACCCAGTACTTC	CASSLDPPGALQETQYF
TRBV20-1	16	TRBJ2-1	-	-	TGCAGTGCTAGGGAGGCTGCGGGACGGGATAGAGGGGAGCAGTTCTTC	CSAREAAGRDRGEQFF
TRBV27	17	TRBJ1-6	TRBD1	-	TGTGCCAGCAGTCTTCGGACAGGGAGCTCCTATAATTCACCCCTCCACTTT	CASSLRTGSSYNSPLHF
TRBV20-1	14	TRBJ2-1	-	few	TGCAGTGCCTCGACCGGGACTCAATACAATGAGCAGTTCTTC	CSASTGTQYNEQFF
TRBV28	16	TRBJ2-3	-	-	TGTGCCAGCAGTTTTTATGGCAGAGCTAGCACAGATACGCAGTATTTT	CASSFYGRASTDTQYF
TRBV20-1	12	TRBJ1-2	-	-	TGCAGTGCTAGTGTGGGAGCCCATGACTACACCTTC	CSASVGAHDYTF
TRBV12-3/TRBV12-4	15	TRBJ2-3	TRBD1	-	TGTGCCAGCAGTTCCGGACAGGACCGACAAGATACGCAGTATTTT	CASSSGQDRQDTQYF
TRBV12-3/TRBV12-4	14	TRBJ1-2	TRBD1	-	TGTGCCAGCAGTTCCCTACAGGGGCTAAGTGGCTACACCTTC	CASSSLQGLSGYTF
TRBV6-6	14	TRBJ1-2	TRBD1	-	TGTGCCAGCGGCGGACAGGAAGCTAACTATGGCTACACCTTC	CASGGQEANYGYTF
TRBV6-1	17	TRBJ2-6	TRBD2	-	TGTGCCAGCAGCGGACTAGCGGGGAATTCTGGGGCCAACGTCCTGACTTTC	CASSGLAGNSGANVLTF
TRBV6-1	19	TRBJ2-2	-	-	TGTGCCAGCAGTTACGCCTTCACCGCTGTGTCAGGGAATCCCGGGGAGCTGTTTTTT	CASSYAFTAVSGNPGELFF
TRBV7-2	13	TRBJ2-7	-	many	TGTGCCAGCAGCTTCCCTCTGGAACACGAGCAGTACTTC	CASSFPLEHEQYF
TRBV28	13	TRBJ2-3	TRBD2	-	TGTGCCAGCAGAGGGACGGCGGGGGGTACGCAGTATTTT	CASRGTAGGTQYF
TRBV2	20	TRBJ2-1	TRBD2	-	TGTGCCAGCAGTGAAGCGCTTGGGCTAGCGGGGGGCCGCTCCTACAATGAGCAGTTCTTC	CASSEALGLAGGRSYNEQFF
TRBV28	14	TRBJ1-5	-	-	TGTGCCAGCAGGATGACAGCCGACAATCAGCCCCAGCATTTT	CASRMTADNQPQHF
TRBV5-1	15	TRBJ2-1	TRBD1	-	TGCGCCAGCAGCTTGTGGGACAGAACCTACAATGAGCAGTTCTTC	CASSLWDRTYNEQFF
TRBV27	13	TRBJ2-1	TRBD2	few	TGTGCCATTAGCGGGGGCCCCTACAATGAGCAGTTCTTC	CAISGGPYNEQFF
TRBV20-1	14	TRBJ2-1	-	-	TGCAGTGCTAGAGAGGCGACGCCGAACGATGAGCAGTTCTTC	CSAREATPNDEQFF